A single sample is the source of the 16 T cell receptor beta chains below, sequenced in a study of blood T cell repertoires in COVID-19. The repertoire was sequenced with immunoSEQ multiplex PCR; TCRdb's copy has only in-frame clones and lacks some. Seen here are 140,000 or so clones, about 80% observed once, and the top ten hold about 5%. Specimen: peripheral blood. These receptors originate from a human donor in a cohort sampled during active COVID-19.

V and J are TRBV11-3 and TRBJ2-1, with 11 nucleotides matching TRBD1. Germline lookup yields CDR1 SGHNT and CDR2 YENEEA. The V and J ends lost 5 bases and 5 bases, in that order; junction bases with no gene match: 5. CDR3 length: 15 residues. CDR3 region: CASSPGQGANNEQFF. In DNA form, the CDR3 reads TGTGCCAGCAGCCCCGGACAGGGGGCCAACAATGAGCAGTTCTTC.

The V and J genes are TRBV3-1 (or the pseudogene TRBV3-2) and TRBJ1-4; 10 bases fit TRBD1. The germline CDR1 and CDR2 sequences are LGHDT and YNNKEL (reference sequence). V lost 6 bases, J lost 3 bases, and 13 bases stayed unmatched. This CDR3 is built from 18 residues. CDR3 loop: CASRSAGTGAGANEKLFF. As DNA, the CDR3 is TGTGCCAGCAGAAGTGCGGGGACAGGGGCCGGGGCTAATGAAAAACTGTTTTTT.

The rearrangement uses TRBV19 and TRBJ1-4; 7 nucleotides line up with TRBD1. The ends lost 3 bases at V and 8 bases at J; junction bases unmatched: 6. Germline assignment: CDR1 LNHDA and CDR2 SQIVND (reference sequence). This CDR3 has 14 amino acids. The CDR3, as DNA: TGTGCCAGTAGTATCTACAGGGGTGACGAAAAACTGTTTTTT. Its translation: CASSIYRGDEKLFF. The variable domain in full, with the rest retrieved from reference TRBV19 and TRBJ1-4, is DGGITQSPKYLFRKEGQNVTLSCEQNLNHDAMYWYRQDPGQGLRLIYYSQIVNDFQKGDIAEGYSVSREKKESFPLTVTSAQKNPTAFYLCASSIYRGDEKLFFGSGTQLSVL.

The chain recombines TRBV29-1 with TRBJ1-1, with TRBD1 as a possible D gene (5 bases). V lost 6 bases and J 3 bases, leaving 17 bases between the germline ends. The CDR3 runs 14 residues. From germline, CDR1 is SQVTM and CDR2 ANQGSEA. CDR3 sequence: CSVHTRGTDTEAFF. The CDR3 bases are TGCAGCGTCCACACAAGGGGCACGGACACTGAAGCTTTCTTT.

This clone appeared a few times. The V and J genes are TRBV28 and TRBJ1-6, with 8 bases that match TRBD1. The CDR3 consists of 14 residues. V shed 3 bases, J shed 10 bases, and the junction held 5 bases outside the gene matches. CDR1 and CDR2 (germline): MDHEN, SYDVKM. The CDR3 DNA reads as TGTGCCAGCAGTTTTCGTCCAGGGGGCTCACCCCTCCACTTT. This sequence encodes CASSFRPGGSPLHF.

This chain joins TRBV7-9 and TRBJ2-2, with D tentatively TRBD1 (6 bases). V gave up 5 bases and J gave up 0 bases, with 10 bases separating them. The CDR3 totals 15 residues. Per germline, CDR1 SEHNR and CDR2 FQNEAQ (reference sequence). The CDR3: CASSHPGANTGELFF. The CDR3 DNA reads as TGTGCCAGCAGCCACCCAGGGGCGAACACCGGGGAGCTGTTTTTT.

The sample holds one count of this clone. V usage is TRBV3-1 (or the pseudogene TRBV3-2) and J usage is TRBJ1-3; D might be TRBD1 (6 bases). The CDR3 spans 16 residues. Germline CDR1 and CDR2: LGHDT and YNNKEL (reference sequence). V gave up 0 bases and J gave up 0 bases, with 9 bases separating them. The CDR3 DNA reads TGTGCCAGCAGCCAAGACAGGGGTAGCTCTGGAAACACCATATATTTT. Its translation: CASSQDRGSSGNTIYF.

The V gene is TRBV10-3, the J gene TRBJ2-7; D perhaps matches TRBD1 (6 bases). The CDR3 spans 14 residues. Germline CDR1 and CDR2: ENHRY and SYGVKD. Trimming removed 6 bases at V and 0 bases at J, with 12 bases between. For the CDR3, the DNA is TGTGCCATCAGGGGGACAAACAGCTCCTACGAGCAGTACTTC. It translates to CAIRGTNSSYEQYF.

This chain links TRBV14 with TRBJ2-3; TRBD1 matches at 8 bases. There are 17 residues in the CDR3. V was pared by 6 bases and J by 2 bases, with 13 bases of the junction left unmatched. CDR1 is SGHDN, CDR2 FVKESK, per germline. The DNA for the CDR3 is TGTGCCAGCAGTCTAAGTGGGTCAGGGGGCCCCACAGATACGCAGTATTTT. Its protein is CASSLSGSGGPTDTQYF.

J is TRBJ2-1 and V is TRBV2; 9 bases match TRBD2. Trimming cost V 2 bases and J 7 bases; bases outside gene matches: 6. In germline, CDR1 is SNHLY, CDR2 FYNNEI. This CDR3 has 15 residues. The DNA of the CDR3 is TGTGCCAGCAGTGAAAGGACTAGCGCATGGAATGAGCAGTTCTTC. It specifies CASSERTSAWNEQFF.

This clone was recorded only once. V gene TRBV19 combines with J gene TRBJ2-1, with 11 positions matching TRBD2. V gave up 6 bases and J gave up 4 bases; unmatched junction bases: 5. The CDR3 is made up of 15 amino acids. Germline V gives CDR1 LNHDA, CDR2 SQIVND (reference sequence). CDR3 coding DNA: TGTGCCAGTAGGAAGACTAGCGGGACTTACAATGAGCAGTTCTTC. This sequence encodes CASRKTSGTYNEQFF.

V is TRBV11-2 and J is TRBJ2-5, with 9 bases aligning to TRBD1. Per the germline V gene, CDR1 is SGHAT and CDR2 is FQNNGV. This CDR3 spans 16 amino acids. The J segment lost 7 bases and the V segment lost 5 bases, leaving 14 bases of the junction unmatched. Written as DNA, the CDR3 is TGTGCCAGCAGCGCGGGACAGGGCAATTCCCTGGGGACCCAGTACTTC. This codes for CASSAGQGNSLGTQYF.

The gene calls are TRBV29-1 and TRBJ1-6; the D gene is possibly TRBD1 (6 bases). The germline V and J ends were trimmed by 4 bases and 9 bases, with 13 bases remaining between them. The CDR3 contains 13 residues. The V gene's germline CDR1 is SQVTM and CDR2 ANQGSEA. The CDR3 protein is CSVGEGGSSPLHF. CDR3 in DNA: TGCAGCGTTGGTGAGGGGGGGAGTTCACCCCTCCACTTT.

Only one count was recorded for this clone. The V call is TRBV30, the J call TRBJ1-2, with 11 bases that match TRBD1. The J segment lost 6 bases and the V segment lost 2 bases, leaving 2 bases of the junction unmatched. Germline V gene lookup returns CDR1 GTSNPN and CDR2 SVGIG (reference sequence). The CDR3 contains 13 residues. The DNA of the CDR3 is TGTGCCTGGAGTAGGGACAGGGGGAATGGCTACACCTTC. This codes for CAWSRDRGNGYTF.

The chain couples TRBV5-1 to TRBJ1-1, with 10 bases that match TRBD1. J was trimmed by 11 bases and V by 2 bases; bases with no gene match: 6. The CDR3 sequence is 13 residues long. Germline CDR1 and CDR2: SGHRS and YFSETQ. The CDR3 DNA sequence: TGCGCCAGCAGCTTCGACAGGGGGCTGGACGCTTTCTTT. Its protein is CASSFDRGLDAFF.

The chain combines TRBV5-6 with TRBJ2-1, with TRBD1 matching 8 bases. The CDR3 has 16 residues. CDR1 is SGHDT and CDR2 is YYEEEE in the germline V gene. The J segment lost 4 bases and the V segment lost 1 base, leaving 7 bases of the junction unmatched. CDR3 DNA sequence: TGTGCCAGCAGCTTGACAGGGGGGCTCCGATACAATGAGCAGTTCTTC. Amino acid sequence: CASSLTGGLRYNEQFF.